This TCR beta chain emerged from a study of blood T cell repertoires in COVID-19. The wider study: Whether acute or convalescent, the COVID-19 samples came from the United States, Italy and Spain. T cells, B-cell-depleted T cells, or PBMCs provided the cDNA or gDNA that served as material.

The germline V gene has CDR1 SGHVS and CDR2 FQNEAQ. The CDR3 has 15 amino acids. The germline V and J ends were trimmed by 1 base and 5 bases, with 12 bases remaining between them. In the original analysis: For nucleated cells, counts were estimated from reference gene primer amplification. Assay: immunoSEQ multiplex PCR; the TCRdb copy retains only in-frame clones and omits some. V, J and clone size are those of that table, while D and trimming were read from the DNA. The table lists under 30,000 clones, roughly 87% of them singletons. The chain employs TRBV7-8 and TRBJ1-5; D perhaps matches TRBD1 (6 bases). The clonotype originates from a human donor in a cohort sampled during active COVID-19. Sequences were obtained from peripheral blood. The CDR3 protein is CASSLGQAGDQPQHF. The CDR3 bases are TGTGCCAGCAGCTTAGGACAGGCCGGTGATCAGCCCCAGCATTTT. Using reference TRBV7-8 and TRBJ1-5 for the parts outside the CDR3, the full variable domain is GAGVSQSPRYKVAKRGQDVALRCDPISGHVSLFWYQQALGQGPEFLTYFQNEAQLDKSGLPSDRFFAERPEGSVSTLKIQRTQQEDSAVYLCASSLGQAGDQPQHFGDGTRLSIL.